This entry lists 24 T cell receptor beta chains sequenced from one sample in a study of blood T cell repertoires in COVID-19. This table comes from immunoSEQ multiplex PCR, and its TCRdb copy is limited to in-frame clones, with some not included. Seen here are 200,000 to 250,000 clones, approximately 86% observed once, and the top ten hold 10%. The sequenced sample was peripheral blood. Source of these receptors: a woman aged 45-59 years with COVID-19, enrolled during active disease.

The chain has TRBV7-9 and TRBJ2-1; TRBD1 agrees at 7 bases. The CDR3 covers 15 residues. Germline assignment: CDR1 SEHNR and CDR2 FQNEAQ (reference sequence). V was clipped by 5 bases and J by 7 bases; unmatched bases: 11. CDR3 sequence: CASSITGTVENEQFF. The DNA of the CDR3 is TGTGCCAGCAGCATCACCGGGACAGTTGAGAATGAGCAGTTCTTC.

The chain combines TRBV30 with TRBJ2-3, with 7 positions matching TRBD1. J gave up 1 base and V 5 bases, and 6 bases lay outside the gene matches. Per the germline V gene, CDR1 is GTSNPN and CDR2 is SVGIG (reference sequence). This CDR3 comprises 14 residues. The CDR3 DNA sequence: TGTGCCTGGGGGCAGGGGGTAGGCACAGATACGCAGTATTTT. This sequence encodes CAWGQGVGTDTQYF. Together with reference TRBV30 and TRBJ2-3, the CDR3 gives the full variable domain: SQTIHQWPATLVQPVGSPLSLECTVEGTSNPNLYWYRQAAGRGLQLLFYSVGIGQISSEVPQNLSASRPQDRQFILSSKKLLLSDSGFYLCAWGQGVGTDTQYFGPGTRLTVL.

Only one count was recorded for this clone. The gene calls are TRBV7-2 and TRBJ1-3; D possibly corresponds to TRBD1 (5 bases). Germline loops: CDR1 SGHTA, CDR2 FQGNSA. V lost 3 bases and J 3 bases, leaving 12 bases between the germline ends. CDR3 length: 15 residues. The CDR3 DNA reads TGTGCCAGCAGCTTGGCAGGGCAGGGTGGAAACACCATATATTTT. Its protein product is CASSLAGQGGNTIYF.

The rearrangement links TRBV14 to TRBJ2-7; tentative D call: TRBD1 (6 bases). This CDR3 is built from 20 residues. The V gene's germline CDR1 is SGHDN and CDR2 FVKESK. V was trimmed by 0 bases and J by 3 bases, leaving 27 bases between them. The DNA of the CDR3 is TGTGCCAGCAGCCAAGATCACAGGGTTGTGAGTAGGGGGATATTCTACGAGCAGTACGTC. Amino acids: CASSQDHRVVSRGIFYEQYV.

This sequence joins TRBV12-3 or TRBV12-4 and TRBJ1-3; D call uncertain. The CDR3 sequence is 12 residues long. The V gene lost 5 bases and the J gene lost 4 bases, with 6 bases spanning the gap. The CDR3 sequence: CASSASGNTIYF. In DNA form, the CDR3 reads TGTGCCAGCAGTGCGTCCGGAAACACCATATATTTT.

This chain uses TRBV27 with TRBJ2-7; 8 bases map to TRBD1. Germline V gene lookup returns CDR1 MNHEY and CDR2 SMNVEV (reference sequence). J was trimmed by 0 bases and V by 4 bases; bases with no gene match: 2. The CDR3 has 14 amino acids. CDR3 nucleotide sequence: TGTGCCAGCAGTTGGGGGACAGGCTCCTACGAGCAGTACTTC. It is translated as CASSWGTGSYEQYF.

The chain employs TRBV12-5 and TRBJ2-7, with TRBD1 matching 7 bases. There are 17 residues in the CDR3. Germline CDR1 reads LGHNT; CDR2 reads FRNRAP. The V and J ends lost 2 bases and 3 bases, in that order; junction bases with no gene match: 13. The CDR3 loop reads CASGLPLRQGLIYEQYF. CDR3 sequence (DNA): TGTGCTAGTGGTTTGCCCTTAAGACAGGGCTTAATCTACGAGCAGTACTTC.

The rearrangement joins TRBV18 to TRBJ1-2; no reliable D call. This CDR3 is 12 amino acids long. Trimming shortened V by 4 bases and J by 7 bases, and 10 bases separated the two germline ends. Germline V gene sequence: CDR1 KGHSH, CDR2 LQKENI. This CDR3 reads CASSLDIFGYTF. CDR3 sequence (DNA): TGTGCCAGCTCACTTGACATTTTTGGCTACACCTTC.

The chain recombines TRBV29-1 with TRBJ1-6, with 10 nucleotides matching TRBD1. The CDR3 extends over 15 amino acids. Germline CDR1 is SQVTM and CDR2 is ANQGSEA. The V and J ends lost 6 bases and 5 bases, in that order; junction bases with no gene match: 7. The CDR3 DNA follows: TGCAGCGTCCGGGACAGGGGCGACAATAATTCACCCCTCCACTTT. Amino acid sequence: CSVRDRGDNNSPLHF.

This chain connects TRBV28 to TRBJ2-3; D not resolved. The CDR3 runs 14 residues. Germline CDR1 reads MDHEN; CDR2 reads SYDVKM. Trimming shortened V by 5 bases and J by 3 bases, and 12 bases separated the two germline ends. This CDR3 is CASSIIGTTDTQYF. In DNA, the CDR3 is TGTGCCAGCAGTATCATCGGTACGACAGATACGCAGTATTTT.

The chain links TRBV27 to TRBJ1-2; a weak D match, TRBD1 (5 bases). The germline V and J ends were trimmed by 0 bases and 4 bases, with 15 bases remaining between them. The CDR3 spans 16 residues. CDR1 and CDR2 from the germline V gene are MNHEY and SMNVEV (reference sequence). CDR3 in DNA: TGTGCCAGCAGTTTATCGGGACCAAGGGGAGGCTATGGCTACACCTTC. Encoded protein: CASSLSGPRGGYGYTF.

The chain links TRBV19 to TRBJ2-3, with 8 positions matching TRBD2. Germline V CDR1 and CDR2: LNHDA, SQIVND (reference sequence). The V segment lost 5 bases and the J segment 1 base; nucleotides outside the gene matches: 5. The CDR3 spans 15 residues. The CDR3 nucleotides read TGTGCCAGTAGTGTGTTGACTAGCGGCACAGATACGCAGTATTTT. Protein product: CASSVLTSGTDTQYF.

This clone was recorded a few times. The CDR3 loop is CATSDPTTGGSGYTF. The CDR3 bases are TGTGCCACCAGTGACCCTACTACAGGGGGGTCTGGCTACACCTTC. V is TRBV24-1 and J is TRBJ1-2; 8 nucleotides line up with TRBD1. This CDR3 comprises 15 residues. V shed 4 bases, J shed 7 bases, and the junction held 10 bases outside the gene matches. Germline-derived CDR1 and CDR2 are KGHDR and SFDVKD.

This clone showed up just a few times. This chain links TRBV6-1 with TRBJ1-1; no reliable D call. With 3 bases removed from V and 3 bases from J, the gap between germline ends came to 17 bases. Germline V lookup: CDR1 MNHNS, CDR2 SASEGT. CDR3 size: 16 residues. As DNA, the CDR3 is TGTGCCAGCAGTGATTGGGCTCCTTTCGGGGACACTGAAGCTTTCTTT. Translated, it gives CASSDWAPFGDTEAFF.

The chain combines TRBV19 with TRBJ1-2, with unresolved D. The germline V gene has CDR1 LNHDA and CDR2 SQIVND (reference sequence). Deletions cut 3 bases from V and 5 bases from J, with 7 bases between. The CDR3 totals 12 residues. The DNA for the CDR3 is TGTGCCAGTAGTATCCAGGAATATGGCTACACCTTC. Translation: CASSIQEYGYTF.

The chain employs TRBV10-3 and TRBJ1-5, with a possible D match to TRBD1 (6 bases). Germline V gene data show CDR1 as ENHRY and CDR2 as SYGVKD. There are 14 residues in the CDR3. Trimming took 4 bases from V and 7 from J, leaving 14 bases between them. In nucleotides, the CDR3 is TGTGCCATCAGTGCCTCGGGGGGGGCCCAGCCCCAGCATTTT. Its protein is CAISASGGAQPQHF.

V is TRBV28 and J is TRBJ1-2; tentative D call: TRBD1 (5 bases). Trimming stripped 7 bases from V and 0 bases from J, with 15 bases between. The CDR3 has 15 residues. The germline CDR1 and CDR2 sequences are MDHEN and SYDVKM. This CDR3 is CASTLFRGANYGYTF. The CDR3 DNA reads TGTGCCAGCACCCTTTTTCGGGGGGCTAACTATGGCTACACCTTC.

The chain uses TRBV7-3 and TRBJ2-5, with TRBD2 matching over 8 bases. This CDR3 has 16 residues. J lost 1 base, V lost 5 bases, and 9 bases had no gene match. The germline gives CDR1 SGHTA, CDR2 FQGTGA. CDR3 amino acids: CASSPSLRGGQETQYF. The CDR3 coding sequence is TGTGCCAGCAGCCCCTCCCTCCGGGGGGGCCAAGAGACCCAGTACTTC. The full variable domain, rest sourced from reference TRBV7-3 and TRBJ2-5, is GAGVSQTPSNKVTEKGKYVELRCDPISGHTALYWYRQSLGQGPEFLIYFQGTGAADDSGLPNDRFFAVRPEGSVSTLKIQRTERGDSAVYLCASSPSLRGGQETQYFGPGTRLLVL.

A note on this clone: Other nucleotide sequences from this sample produce the same CDR3. The genes are TRBV12-3 or TRBV12-4 and TRBJ1-2; 7 bases are shared with TRBD1. The CDR3 loop spans 13 amino acids. Trimming took 1 base from V and 7 from J; bases not matched to a gene: 3. In nucleotides, the CDR3 is TGTGCCAGCAGTTTAGGAACAGGGGTTGGCTACACCTTC. Translating it yields CASSLGTGVGYTF.

Concerning this clone itself: Other DNA sequences in the sample encode the same CDR3. The chain links TRBV5-1 to TRBJ2-1; 7 nucleotides agree with TRBD1. Germline V gene lookup returns CDR1 SGHRS and CDR2 YFSETQ. J gave up 0 bases and V 7 bases, and 4 bases lay outside the gene matches. The CDR3 length is 14 residues. The CDR3 DNA reads TGCGCCAGCCGGAGACAGGGCTCCTACAATGAGCAGTTCTTC. Its translation is CASRRQGSYNEQFF.

This clone has only one observation. The chain couples TRBV7-9 to TRBJ1-6; D perhaps matches TRBD1 (6 bases). Trimming removed 5 bases at V and 16 bases at J, with 21 bases between. Germline CDR1 and CDR2: SEHNR and FQNEAQ (reference sequence). This CDR3 spans 14 amino acids. CDR3 sequence reads: CASSPQGTGSFLHF. The CDR3 nucleotides read TGTGCCAGCAGCCCCCAGGGGACCGGGTCATTTCTCCACTTT.

The V gene is TRBV5-1, the J gene TRBJ2-2; perhaps TRBD2 as D (6 bases). Per germline, CDR1 SGHRS and CDR2 YFSETQ. This CDR3 region has 16 residues. Trimming shortened V by 5 bases and J by 4 bases, and 18 bases separated the two germline ends. The CDR3, as DNA: TGCGCCAGCAGTCCGACTAGTAAGCGCGGCACCGGGGAGCTGTTTTTT. Encoded protein: CASSPTSKRGTGELFF. Together with reference TRBV5-1 and TRBJ2-2, the CDR3 gives the full variable domain: KAGVTQTPRYLIKTRGQQVTLSCSPISGHRSVSWYQQTPGQGLQFLFEYFSETQRNKGNFPGRFSGRQFSNSRSEMNVSTLELGDSALYLCASSPTSKRGTGELFFGEGSRLTVL.

This clone was counted once. The chain is built from TRBV6-5 and TRBJ1-5, with D possibly TRBD1 on 6 matching bases. V shed 6 bases and J shed 4 bases, with 13 bases lying between them. Per the germline V gene, CDR1 is MNHEY and CDR2 is SVGAGI. This CDR3 has 14 amino acids. CDR3 loop: CASRRGGLNQPQHF. CDR3 bases: TGTGCCAGCAGGAGGGGGGGCCTTAATCAGCCCCAGCATTTT.

This rearrangement joins TRBV27 to TRBJ1-2; the D is unclear. Per germline, CDR1 MNHEY and CDR2 SMNVEV (reference sequence). CDR3 size: 16 residues. Trimming removed 5 bases at V and 2 bases at J, with 18 bases between. CDR3 loop: CASSEGGSITNYGYTF. The CDR3 DNA sequence: TGTGCCAGCAGTGAGGGTGGCAGTATAACAAACTATGGCTACACCTTC.